A selection of T cell receptor beta chains follows, all from one sample in a study of CD8 T cells in Susac syndrome. TCRdb independently ran MiXCR on the immunoSEQ multiplex PCR reads; one entry per CDR3 protein. The table records 200,000 to 250,000 distinct CDR3 sequences, 85% to 95% of them present only once. Material: CD4+ T cells from PBMCs. Receptors were obtained from a human donor with Susac syndrome. Each CDR3 is given with its conserved first and last residue. The D gene is left open where the match is weak. Some rows have no size entry. The others give once, few or many, or a class for an expanded clone.

D gene	J gene	clone size	V gene	CDR3 DNA	CDR3 protein
NA	TRBJ2-5	NA	TRBV3-1	TGTGCCAGCAGCCAAGAGGGGGGCTCGAAGACCCAGTACTTC	CASSQEGGSKTQYF
NA	TRBJ1-1	NA	TRBV12-3/TRBV12-4	TGTGCCAGCGACCGAGGGGGGGCGAACACTGAAGCTTTCTTT	CASDRGGANTEAFF
TRBD1	TRBJ1-5	NA	TRBV15	TGTGCCACCAGCAGAGAGCAGGGACAGCTCAATTATCAGCCCCAGCATTTT	CATSREQGQLNYQPQHF
NA	TRBJ2-3	NA	TRBV20-1	TGCAGTGCTATAGAGCCAGATACGCAGTATTTT	CSAIEPDTQYF
NA	TRBJ2-1	NA	TRBV20-1	TGCAGTGCTAGAGATCCCGGTCCCATAAGGGACAATGAGCAGTTCTTC	CSARDPGPIRDNEQFF
TRBD1	TRBJ1-2	NA	TRBV20-1	TGCAGTGCGAGGGACAGCCTTAAACTAAACTATGGCTACACCTTC	CSARDSLKLNYGYTF
NA	TRBJ2-7	NA	TRBV27	TGTGCCAGCAGTTTATTCCCGCGTAACCCCTACGAGCAGTACTTC	CASSLFPRNPYEQYF
NA	TRBJ1-4	NA	TRBV20-1	TGCAGTGCCGGTGTGGGGACGGGAAATGAAAAACTGTTTTTT	CSAGVGTGNEKLFF
NA	TRBJ1-2	NA	TRBV29-1	TGCAGCGGGGGCAGGGACGGGGATGGCTACACCTTC	CSGGRDGDGYTF
NA	TRBJ1-1	NA	TRBV7-2	TGTGCCAGCAGCTTAGTGCCTGGCAGGGTGGTGAACACTGAAGCTTTCTTT	CASSLVPGRVVNTEAFF
NA	TRBJ1-1	few	TRBV6-2/TRBV6-3	TGTGCCAGCAGCCCGGGAACTGAAGCTTTCTTT	CASSPGTEAFF
NA	TRBJ2-1	NA	TRBV29-1	TGCAGCGTTGAAGGGTGGGGGGTCAATGAGCAGTTCTTC	CSVEGWGVNEQFF
NA	TRBJ2-2	NA	TRBV5-1	TGCGCCAGCAGCTTGGTCTCAACCTACACCGGGGAGCTGTTTTTT	CASSLVSTYTGELFF
NA	TRBJ2-7	NA	TRBV27	TGTGCCAGCAGTCCCGACAGGAACTCCTACGAGCAGTACTTC	CASSPDRNSYEQYF
NA	TRBJ1-1	NA	TRBV20-1	TGCAGTGCTAGACCTCCGGGACCGAAGAACACTGAAGCTTTCTTT	CSARPPGPKNTEAFF
NA	TRBJ1-6	NA	TRBV30	TGTGCCTGGAGTAATGGGCTCGATTCACCCCTCCACTTT	CAWSNGLDSPLHF
TRBD2	TRBJ2-1	once	TRBV6-1	TGTGCCAGCAGTGAAGCCCGGGAGGGCAATGAGCAGTTCTTC	CASSEAREGNEQFF
NA	TRBJ1-1	NA	TRBV4-2	TGTGCCAGCAGCCAAGATAACCGGAAAGGGAACACTGAAGCTTTCTTT	CASSQDNRKGNTEAFF
NA	TRBJ1-1	NA	TRBV6-6	TGTGCCAGCAGTTACCCACCGGGGGGGAACACTGAAGCTTTCTTT	CASSYPPGGNTEAFF
NA	TRBJ1-2	NA	TRBV7-3	TGTGCCAGCAGCTTGGCAGGTGGTGCGGATGGCTACACCTTC	CASSLAGGADGYTF
NA	TRBJ2-5	NA	TRBV7-6	TGTGCCAGCAGCCACCGACAGCGGGAGACCCAGTACTTC	CASSHRQRETQYF
NA	TRBJ1-5	NA	TRBV24-1	TGTGCCACCAGTCAGGGCCATCAGCCCCAGCATTTT	CATSQGHQPQHF
NA	TRBJ2-1	NA	TRBV11-1	TGTGCCAGCAGCCTTCAGCAGGAGCAGTTCTTC	CASSLQQEQFF
TRBD1	TRBJ1-2	NA	TRBV27	TGTGCCAGCAGTCAAACTAGGACAGGGGCCTTATATGGCTACACCTTC	CASSQTRTGALYGYTF
TRBD2	TRBJ2-3	NA	TRBV27	TGTGCCAGCAGTCCCCTCGGACTAGCGGGGGCCCCGGGGGGGACAGATACGCAGTATTTT	CASSPLGLAGAPGGTDTQYF
TRBD1	TRBJ2-3	NA	TRBV29-1	TGCAGCGTTGATACAGGGGCAGATACGCAGTATTTT	CSVDTGADTQYF
NA	TRBJ1-5	NA	TRBV14	TGTGCCAGCAGCCAAGGGACGGAGGTTGGGCCCCAGCATTTT	CASSQGTEVGPQHF
NA	TRBJ1-4	NA	TRBV20-1	TGCAGTGCTAGAGAAATCACGGGGGGCGAAAAACTGTTTTTT	CSAREITGGEKLFF
NA	TRBJ2-1	NA	TRBV29-1	TGCACCCTAGGGAGGTGGGGTGAGCAGTTCTTC	CTLGRWGEQFF